This is a list of T cell receptor beta chains from one sample in a study of human T cells and chemical hapten exposure. One entry per CDR3 protein, called by TCRdb with MiXCR from the RACE reads. Of about 37,000 distinct CDR3 sequences in the sample, 5.5% to 8% were seen once. This material consisted of whole blood, taken in connection with sensitization to the hapten diphenylcyclopropenone (DPC). Receptors originate from a woman aged 30 to 39 with alopecia areata. Some clones in this sample may be carry-over from other donors' samples. Both conserved end residues are trimmed from each CDR3. The D gene is left open where the match is weak.

V	J	D	CDR3
TRBV20-1	TRBJ1-6	NA	SAREPGQYNSPLH
TRBV5-1	TRBJ2-1	NA	ASSLGDMDRVNEQF
TRBV10-3	TRBJ2-3	NA	AIRGEGTDTQY
TRBV30	TRBJ1-4	NA	AWRKGGTNEKLF
TRBV7-8	TRBJ1-5	NA	ASSLALGHNQPQH
TRBV4-3	TRBJ2-7	NA	ASSQEWEETTYEQY
TRBV21-1	TRBJ2-5	NA	ASSNPRGQQETQY
TRBV20-1	TRBJ1-6	NA	SAMVGNSYNSPLH
TRBV20-1	TRBJ2-1	NA	SASGTDINEQF
TRBV19	TRBJ2-5	NA	ASSISGAETQY
TRBV2	TRBJ2-3	TRBD1	ASSPGQNTDTQY
TRBV12-3/TRBV12-4	TRBJ2-5	NA	ASSPINSQETQY
TRBV20-1	TRBJ2-5	NA	SARDSRETQY
TRBV27	TRBJ1-5	TRBD1	ASSPQGFIQPQH
TRBV20-1	TRBJ2-7	NA	SATGRLYEWQY
TRBV6-5	TRBJ2-3	TRBD2	ASSNPGLAGTDTQY
TRBV28	TRBJ2-7	NA	ASSRRAYEQY
TRBV5-6	TRBJ1-1	NA	ASSQISREAAF
TRBV20-1	TRBJ2-7	NA	SARMGVPEQY
TRBV7-2	TRBJ1-4	TRBD1	ASSPVQGTNEKLF
TRBV7-9	TRBJ2-3	NA	ASRGPFLGTDTQY
TRBV12-3/TRBV12-4	TRBJ1-6	NA	ASSFRGGRGNSPLH
TRBV11-2	TRBJ2-4	TRBD1	ASSPGQGSTLAKNIQY
TRBV10-3	TRBJ2-3	NA	AISERGAYTDTQY
TRBV7-3	TRBJ1-1	TRBD1	ASSSQGAATEAF
TRBV20-1	TRBJ1-4	NA	GAREIIHRYNEKLF
TRBV12-3/TRBV12-4	TRBJ1-2	NA	ASSFREHYGYT
TRBV12-3/TRBV12-4	TRBJ2-3	TRBD2	ASSPLSGGNTDTQY
TRBV20-1	TRBJ2-5	NA	SAGSVPKSQETQY
TRBV7-9	TRBJ2-7	TRBD1	ASSYSRQGNSYEQY
TRBV2	TRBJ2-2	TRBD1	ASRDSETGELF
TRBV20-1	TRBJ1-5	NA	SASLGEVNQPQH
TRBV4-3	TRBJ1-5	TRBD1	ASSQDWTGGQPQH
TRBV5-1	TRBJ1-1	TRBD1	ASSSPGQTLNTEAF
TRBV12-3/TRBV12-4	TRBJ1-6	NA	ASSLEAGRLLH
TRBV30	TRBJ2-1	TRBD1	AWIRTGYEQF
TRBV5-1	TRBJ2-7	NA	ASRTQPGPSYEQY
TRBV5-1	TRBJ1-1	TRBD1	ASSAGDIGQGVNTEAF
TRBV5-4	TRBJ2-1	NA	ASSLIWRPNNEQF
TRBV5-1	TRBJ2-1	NA	ASNSASSANEQF
TRBV7-2	TRBJ1-1	NA	ASSLGATPEAF
TRBV27	TRBJ1-1	NA	ASSLGGDEWGTEAF
TRBV18	TRBJ2-7	TRBD2	ASSPPVYSGRNPYEQY
TRBV7-2	TRBJ2-3	TRBD1	ASSVPGQKKY
TRBV20-1	TRBJ1-5	TRBD1	SARATGGAEQPQH
TRBV7-2	TRBJ2-7	NA	ASTPLAGDEQY
TRBV12-3/TRBV12-4	TRBJ1-3	NA	ASSLTGSGNTIY
TRBV12-3/TRBV12-4	TRBJ1-6	TRBD1	ASSRGQGNSPLH
TRBV20-1	TRBJ1-5	NA	SASPAGAGYSNQPQH